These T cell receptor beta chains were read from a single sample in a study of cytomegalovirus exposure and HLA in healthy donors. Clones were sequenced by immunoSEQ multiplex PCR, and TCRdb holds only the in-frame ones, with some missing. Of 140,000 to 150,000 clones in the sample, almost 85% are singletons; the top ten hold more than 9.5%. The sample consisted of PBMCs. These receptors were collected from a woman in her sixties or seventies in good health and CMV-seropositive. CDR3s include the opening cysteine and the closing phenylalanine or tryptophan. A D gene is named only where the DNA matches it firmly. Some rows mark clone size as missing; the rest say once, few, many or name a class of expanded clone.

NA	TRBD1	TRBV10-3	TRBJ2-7	CAISDTGGYEQYF	TGTGCCATCAGTGATACAGGGGGCTACGAGCAGTACTTC
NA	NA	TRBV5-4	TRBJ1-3	CASSLEQGSGNTIYF	TGTGCCAGCAGCTTGGAGCAGGGTTCCGGAAACACCATATATTTT
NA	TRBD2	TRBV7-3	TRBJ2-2	CASSLGLAVNTGELFF	TGTGCCAGCAGCTTGGGACTAGCGGTGAACACCGGGGAGCTGTTTTTT
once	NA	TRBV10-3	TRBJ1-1	CATASGGDLLWTEAFF	TGTGCCACCGCCTCCGGGGGAGATCTACTGTGGACTGAAGCTTTCTTT
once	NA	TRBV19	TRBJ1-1	CASSTSVATEAFF	TGTGCCAGTAGTACTAGCGTGGCCACTGAAGCTTTCTTT
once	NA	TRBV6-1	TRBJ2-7	CASSSRDFDYEQYF	TGTGCCAGCAGTTCCCGGGACTTCGACTACGAGCAGTACTTC
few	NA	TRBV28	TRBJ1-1	CASSWGKGGTEAFF	TGTGCCAGCAGTTGGGGGAAAGGGGGCACTGAAGCTTTCTTT
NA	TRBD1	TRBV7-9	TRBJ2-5	CASSSTGGADETQYF	TGTGCCAGCAGCTCGACAGGGGGCGCAGACGAGACCCAGTACTTC
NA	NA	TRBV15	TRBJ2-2	CATSRERTSTGELFF	TGTGCCACCAGCAGAGAAAGAACTAGCACCGGGGAGCTGTTTTTT
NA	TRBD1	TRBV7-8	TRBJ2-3	CASSSRQGVYTDTQYF	TGTGCCAGCAGCAGCCGACAGGGGGTATACACAGATACGCAGTATTTT
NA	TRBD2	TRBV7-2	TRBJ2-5	CASSPRLAAFQETQYF	TGTGCCAGCAGCCCGAGACTAGCGGCTTTCCAAGAGACCCAGTACTTC
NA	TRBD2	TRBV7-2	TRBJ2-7	CASSVSGIGSYEQYF	TGTGCCAGCAGCGTTAGCGGGATCGGGTCCTACGAGCAGTACTTC
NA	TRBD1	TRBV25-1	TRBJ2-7	CASSRDSTYEQYF	TGTGCCAGCAGCCGGGACAGCACCTACGAGCAGTACTTC
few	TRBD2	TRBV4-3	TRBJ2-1	CASSRLAGVPDNEQFF	TGCGCCAGCAGCCGACTAGCGGGAGTTCCCGACAATGAGCAGTTCTTC
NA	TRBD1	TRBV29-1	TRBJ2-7	CSVEGRDSPYEQYF	TGCAGCGTTGAAGGCAGGGACAGTCCCTACGAGCAGTACTTC
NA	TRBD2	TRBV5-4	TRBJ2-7	CASSLQLAGAHEQYF	TGTGCCAGCAGCTTACAGCTAGCGGGAGCCCACGAGCAGTACTTC
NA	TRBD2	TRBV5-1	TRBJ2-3	CASSLRLAGGLEDTQYF	TGCGCCAGCAGCTTGCGGCTAGCGGGAGGCCTTGAAGATACGCAGTATTTT
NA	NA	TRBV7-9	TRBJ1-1	CASSSSGGTEAFF	TGTGCCAGCAGCTCCTCTGGCGGCACTGAAGCTTTCTTT
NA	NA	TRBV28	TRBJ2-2	CASSWRRGITGELFF	TGTGCCAGCAGTTGGCGACGCGGTATCACCGGGGAGCTGTTTTTT
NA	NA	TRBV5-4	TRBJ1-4	CASSLGPGVGNEKLFF	TGTGCCAGCAGCTTGGGACCGGGGGTCGGTAATGAAAAACTGTTTTTT